This T cell receptor beta chain derives from a study of cytomegalovirus exposure and HLA in healthy donors. Regarding the study as a whole: A classifier reportedly called cytomegalovirus status with high sensitivity and specificity.

Between the trimmed V and J ends, which lost 5 bases and 7 bases, there was a span of 21 bases. This CDR3 contains 15 residues. Per germline, CDR1 MNHNS and CDR2 SASEGT. Points on this clone: The antigen remains undetermined.

Data came from immunoSEQ multiplex PCR; TCRdb stores just in-frame clones and leaves some out. The sample yields about 120,000 clones, about 82% seen once. The chain has TRBV6-1 and TRBJ2-7, with a possible D match to TRBD2 (5 bases). The sequenced sample consisted of PBMCs. The clonotype was recovered from a man younger than 35 in good health and CMV-seronegative. CDR3 loop: CASSKSEASREEQYF. In DNA form, the CDR3 reads TGTGCCAGCAGTAAAAGTGAGGCTAGCCGGGAAGAGCAGTACTTC.